This entry describes one T cell receptor (beta chain). Its antigen is unknown. Looked up from germline, CDR1 is SQVTM and CDR2 is ANQGSEA. Deletions cut 7 bases from V and 4 bases from J, with 19 bases between. CDR3 size: 14 residues. This entry comes from a study of blood T cells in healthy people across ages. PCR was performed a second time for about 7 to 11 cycles using a sample-barcoded 5' primer and a J-beta primer mix. Via MiXCR, TCRdb re-called the 5' RACE reads, giving one row per CDR3 protein. This table has around 900,000 distinct CDR3 sequences, under 35% appearing once. Study-level findings and limits: TCR beta diversity tracked closely with naive T cell percentage.

This receptor was obtained from a woman of 80 years or more in good health. The chain employs TRBV29-1 and TRBJ1-1; D is ambiguous. The specimen sequenced was blood. The CDR3 coding sequence is TGCAGCGCTACAGACGGACGCTCAATCACTGAAGCTTTCTTT. This codes for CSATDGRSITEAFF.